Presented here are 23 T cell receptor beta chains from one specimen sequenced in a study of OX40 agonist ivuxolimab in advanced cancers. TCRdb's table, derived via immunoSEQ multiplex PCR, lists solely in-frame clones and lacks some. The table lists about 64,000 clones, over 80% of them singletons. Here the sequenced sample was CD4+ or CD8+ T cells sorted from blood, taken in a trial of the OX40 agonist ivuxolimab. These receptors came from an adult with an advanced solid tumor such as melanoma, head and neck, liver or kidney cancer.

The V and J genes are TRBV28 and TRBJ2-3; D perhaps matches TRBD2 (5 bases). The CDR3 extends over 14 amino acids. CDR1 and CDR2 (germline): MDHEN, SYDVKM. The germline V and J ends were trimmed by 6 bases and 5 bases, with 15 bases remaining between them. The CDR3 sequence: CASRYSAVIDTQYF. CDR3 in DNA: TGTGCCAGCAGATATAGCGCGGTTATAGATACGCAGTATTTT.

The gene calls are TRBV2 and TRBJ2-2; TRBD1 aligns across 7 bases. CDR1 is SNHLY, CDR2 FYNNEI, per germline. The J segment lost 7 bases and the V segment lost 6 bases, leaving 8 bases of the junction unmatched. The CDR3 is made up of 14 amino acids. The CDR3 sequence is CASRPGQSNGELFF. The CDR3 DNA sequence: TGTGCCAGCAGGCCGGGACAGAGTAACGGGGAGCTGTTTTTT.

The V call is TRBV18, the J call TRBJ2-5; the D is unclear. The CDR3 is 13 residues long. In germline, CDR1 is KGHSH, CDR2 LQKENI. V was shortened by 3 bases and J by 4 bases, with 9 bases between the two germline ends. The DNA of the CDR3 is TGTGCCAGCTCACCGCAGGCGTCAGAGACCCAGTACTTC. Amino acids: CASSPQASETQYF.

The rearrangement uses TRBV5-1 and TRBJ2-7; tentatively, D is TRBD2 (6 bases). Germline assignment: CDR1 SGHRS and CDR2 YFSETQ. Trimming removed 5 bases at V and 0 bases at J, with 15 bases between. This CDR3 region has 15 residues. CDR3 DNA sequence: TGCGCCAGCAGGCGGGACTTTCAGAGCTCCTACGAGCAGTACTTC. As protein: CASRRDFQSSYEQYF.

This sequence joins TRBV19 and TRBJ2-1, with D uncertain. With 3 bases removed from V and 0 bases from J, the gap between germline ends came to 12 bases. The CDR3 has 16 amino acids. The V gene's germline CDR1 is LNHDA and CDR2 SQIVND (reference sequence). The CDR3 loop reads CASSINDHSSYNEQFF. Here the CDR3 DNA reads TGTGCCAGTAGTATTAATGACCACAGCTCCTACAATGAGCAGTTCTTC.

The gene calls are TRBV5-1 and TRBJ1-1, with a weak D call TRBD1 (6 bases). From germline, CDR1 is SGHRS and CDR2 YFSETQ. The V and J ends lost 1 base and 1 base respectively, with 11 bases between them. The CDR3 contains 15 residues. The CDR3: CASSLMLGQNTEAFF. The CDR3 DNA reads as TGCGCCAGCAGCTTGATGTTGGGACAGAACACTGAAGCTTTCTTT.

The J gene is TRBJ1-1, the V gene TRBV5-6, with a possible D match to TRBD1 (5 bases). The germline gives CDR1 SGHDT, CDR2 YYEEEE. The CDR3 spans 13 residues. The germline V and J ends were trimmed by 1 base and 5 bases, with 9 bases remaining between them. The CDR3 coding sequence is TGTGCCAGCAGCTTGAACCGGGGGACTGAAGCTTTCTTT. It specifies CASSLNRGTEAFF.

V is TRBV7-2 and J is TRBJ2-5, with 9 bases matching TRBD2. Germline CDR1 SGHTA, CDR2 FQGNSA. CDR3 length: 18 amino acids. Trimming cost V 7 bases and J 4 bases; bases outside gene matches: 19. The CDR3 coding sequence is TGTGCCAGCACAAAGGGGGGTAGCGGGAGCCCATCAGGAGAGACCCAGTACTTC. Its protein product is CASTKGGSGSPSGETQYF.

The CDR3 DNA reads TGTGCCAGCAGACGAGGGACAGGCTGGGGTGAAAAACTGTTTTTT. Amino acids: CASRRGTGWGEKLFF. The chain recombines TRBV6-5 with TRBJ1-4, with TRBD1 matching 8 bases. V was pared by 6 bases and J by 7 bases, with 10 bases of the junction left unmatched. Germline CDR1 reads MNHEY; CDR2 reads SVGAGI. CDR3 length equals 15 residues.

The DNA of the CDR3 is TGCGCCAGCAACGCCCTGGGTGCTAGCGGGAGTTACAATGAGCAGTTCTTC. Amino acids: CASNALGASGSYNEQFF. The gene calls are TRBV5-1 and TRBJ2-1, with 10 bases identical to TRBD2. Germline lookup yields CDR1 SGHRS and CDR2 YFSETQ. Unmatched junction bases numbered 13, after V lost 6 bases and J lost 4 bases. The CDR3 runs to 17 residues.

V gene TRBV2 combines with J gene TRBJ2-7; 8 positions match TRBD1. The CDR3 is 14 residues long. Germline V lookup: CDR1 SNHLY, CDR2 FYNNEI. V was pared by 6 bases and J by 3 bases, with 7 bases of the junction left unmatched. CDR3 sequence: CASRGTGGGYEQYF. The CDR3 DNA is TGTGCCAGCAGAGGTACAGGGGGAGGCTACGAGCAGTACTTC.

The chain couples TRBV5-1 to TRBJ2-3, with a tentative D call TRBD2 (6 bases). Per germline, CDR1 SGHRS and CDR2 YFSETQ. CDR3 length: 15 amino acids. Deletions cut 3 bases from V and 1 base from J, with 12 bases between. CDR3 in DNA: TGCGCCAGCAGCTCATTCGGCGGGGGCACAGATACGCAGTATTTT. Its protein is CASSSFGGGTDTQYF.

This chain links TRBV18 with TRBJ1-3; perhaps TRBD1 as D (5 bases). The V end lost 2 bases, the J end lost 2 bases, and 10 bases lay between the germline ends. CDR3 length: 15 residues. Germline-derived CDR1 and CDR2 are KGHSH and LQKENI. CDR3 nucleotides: TGTGCCAGCTCACCAGGGGCACAAGCTGGAAACACCATATATTTT. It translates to CASSPGAQAGNTIYF.

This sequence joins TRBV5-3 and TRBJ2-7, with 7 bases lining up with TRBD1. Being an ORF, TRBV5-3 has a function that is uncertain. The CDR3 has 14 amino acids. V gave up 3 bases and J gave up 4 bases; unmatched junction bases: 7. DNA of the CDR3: TGTGCCAGAAGCTGGGACAGTCCAGCATACGAGCAGTACTTC. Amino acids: CARSWDSPAYEQYF.

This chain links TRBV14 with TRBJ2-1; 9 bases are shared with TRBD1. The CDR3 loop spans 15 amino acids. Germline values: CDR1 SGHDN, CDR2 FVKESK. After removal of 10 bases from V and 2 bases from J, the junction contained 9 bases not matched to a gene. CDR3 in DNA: TGTGCCACCCCTCCGGGACAGGGTACCTACAATGAGCAGTTCTTC. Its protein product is CATPPGQGTYNEQFF.

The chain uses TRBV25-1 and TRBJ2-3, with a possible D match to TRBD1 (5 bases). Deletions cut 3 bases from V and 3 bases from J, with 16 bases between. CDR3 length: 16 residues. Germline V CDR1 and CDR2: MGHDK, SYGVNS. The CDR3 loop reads CASSDPLTGTTDTQYF. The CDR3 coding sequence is TGTGCCAGCAGTGATCCCCTAACAGGTACTACAGATACGCAGTATTTT.

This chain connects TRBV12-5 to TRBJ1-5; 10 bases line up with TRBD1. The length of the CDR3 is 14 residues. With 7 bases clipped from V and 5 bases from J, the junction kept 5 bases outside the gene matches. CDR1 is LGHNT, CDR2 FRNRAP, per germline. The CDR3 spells CASALGTGDQPQHF. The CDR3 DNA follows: TGTGCTAGTGCCTTGGGGACAGGGGATCAGCCCCAGCATTTT.

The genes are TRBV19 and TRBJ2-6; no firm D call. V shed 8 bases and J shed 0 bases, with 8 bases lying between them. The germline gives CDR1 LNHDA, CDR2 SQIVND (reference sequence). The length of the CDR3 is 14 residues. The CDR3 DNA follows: TGTGCCAGTCAGACTCACTCTGGGGCCAACGTCCTGACTTTC. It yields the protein CASQTHSGANVLTF.

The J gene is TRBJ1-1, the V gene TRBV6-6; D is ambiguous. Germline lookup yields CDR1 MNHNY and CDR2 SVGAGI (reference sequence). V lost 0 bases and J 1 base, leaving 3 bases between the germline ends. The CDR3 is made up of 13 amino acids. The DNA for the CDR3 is TGTGCCAGCAGTTACTCAAGGAACACTGAAGCTTTCTTT. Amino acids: CASSYSRNTEAFF.

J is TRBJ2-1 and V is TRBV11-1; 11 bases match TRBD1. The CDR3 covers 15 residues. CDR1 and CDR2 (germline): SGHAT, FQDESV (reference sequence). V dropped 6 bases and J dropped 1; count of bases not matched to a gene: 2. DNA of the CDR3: TGTGCCAGCAGTGGACAGGGGGCTTCCTACAATGAGCAGTTCTTC. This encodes CASSGQGASYNEQFF.

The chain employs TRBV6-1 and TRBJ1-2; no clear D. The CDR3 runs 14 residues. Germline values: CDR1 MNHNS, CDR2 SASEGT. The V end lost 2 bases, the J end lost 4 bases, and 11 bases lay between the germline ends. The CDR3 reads CASSESTRAYGYTF. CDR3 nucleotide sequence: TGTGCCAGCAGTGAAAGTACAAGAGCCTATGGCTACACCTTC.

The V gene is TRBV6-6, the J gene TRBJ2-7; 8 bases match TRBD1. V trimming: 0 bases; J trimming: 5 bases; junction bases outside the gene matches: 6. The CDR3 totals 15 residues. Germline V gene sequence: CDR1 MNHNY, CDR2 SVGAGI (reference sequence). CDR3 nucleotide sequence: TGTGCCAGCAGTTACTCCCAGGGGGCCACCGACGAGCAGTACTTC. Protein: CASSYSQGATDEQYF.

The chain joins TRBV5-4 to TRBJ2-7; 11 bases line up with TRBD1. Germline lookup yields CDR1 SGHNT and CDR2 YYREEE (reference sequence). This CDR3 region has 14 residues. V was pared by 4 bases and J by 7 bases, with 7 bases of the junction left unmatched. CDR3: CASSQDRGREEQYF. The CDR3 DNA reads TGTGCCAGCAGCCAGGACAGGGGGCGGGAAGAGCAGTACTTC.